This T cell receptor (beta chain) was recovered during a study of cytomegalovirus exposure and HLA in healthy donors. Study-level background: The platform used for the 120 or so validation repertoires matched that of the 650 to 750 first-cohort repertoires, a later analysis reported. Study outcomes and limitations: It was found in a later analysis that first-cohort TCR clusters tended to co-occur in the 130 or so validation repertoires. Rare sequences made up most TCRs, while some public TCRs were found in many donors. It was reportedly the case that the classifier diagnosed cytomegalovirus status with high specificity and sensitivity.

Details on this clone: Its antigen is not known.

Profiled with immunoSEQ multiplex PCR; TCRdb holds only in-frame clones, not every one. Found here are about 120,000 clones, roughly 88% of them singletons; the top ten hold approximately 1.5%. Sequencing was carried out using PBMCs. The receptor was derived from a woman aged 25 to 39 in good health and CMV-seropositive.

This CDR3 reads CSVESLYSSTDTQYF. CDR3 bases: TGCAGCGTTGAGAGTCTGTATTCTAGCACAGATACGCAGTATTTT. The V and J genes are TRBV29-1 and TRBJ2-3; D is ambiguous. The CDR3 has 15 amino acids. Trimming took off 3 bases at V and 0 bases at J, with 13 bases between the two ends. Germline assignment: CDR1 SQVTM and CDR2 ANQGSEA.